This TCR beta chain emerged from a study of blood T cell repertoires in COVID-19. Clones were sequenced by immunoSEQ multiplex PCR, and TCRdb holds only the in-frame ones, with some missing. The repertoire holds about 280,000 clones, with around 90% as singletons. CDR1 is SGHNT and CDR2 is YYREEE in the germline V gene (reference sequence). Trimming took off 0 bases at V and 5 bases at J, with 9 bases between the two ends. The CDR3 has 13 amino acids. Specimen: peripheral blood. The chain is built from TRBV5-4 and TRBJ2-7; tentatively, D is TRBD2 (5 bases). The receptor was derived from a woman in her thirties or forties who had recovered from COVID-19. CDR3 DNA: TGTGCCAGCAGCTTGGGGCCGACTAACGAGCAGTACTTC. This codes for CASSLGPTNEQYF.